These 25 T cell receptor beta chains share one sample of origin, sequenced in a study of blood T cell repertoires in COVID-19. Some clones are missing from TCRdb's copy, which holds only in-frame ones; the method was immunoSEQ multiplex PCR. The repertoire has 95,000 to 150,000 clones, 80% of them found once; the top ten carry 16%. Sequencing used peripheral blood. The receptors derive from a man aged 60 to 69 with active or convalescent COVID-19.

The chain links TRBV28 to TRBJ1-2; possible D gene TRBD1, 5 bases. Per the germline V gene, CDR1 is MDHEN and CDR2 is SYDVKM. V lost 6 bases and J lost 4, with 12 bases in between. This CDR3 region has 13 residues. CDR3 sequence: CASSRGGVYGYTF. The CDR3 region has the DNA TGTGCCAGCAGCCGGGGGGGTGTCTATGGCTACACCTTC.

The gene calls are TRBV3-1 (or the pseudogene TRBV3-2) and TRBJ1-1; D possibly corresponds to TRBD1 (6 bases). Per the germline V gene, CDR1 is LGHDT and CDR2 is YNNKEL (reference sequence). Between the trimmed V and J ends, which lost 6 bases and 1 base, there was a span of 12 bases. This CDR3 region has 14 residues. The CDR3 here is CASSEQGRNTEAFF. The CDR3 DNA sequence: TGTGCCAGCAGTGAACAGGGCAGGAACACTGAAGCTTTCTTT.

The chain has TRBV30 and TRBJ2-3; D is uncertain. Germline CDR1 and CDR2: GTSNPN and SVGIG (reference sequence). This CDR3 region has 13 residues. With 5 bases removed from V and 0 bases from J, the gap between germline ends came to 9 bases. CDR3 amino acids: CAWVRSSTDTQYF. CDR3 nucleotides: TGTGCCTGGGTACGGTCTAGCACAGATACGCAGTATTTT.

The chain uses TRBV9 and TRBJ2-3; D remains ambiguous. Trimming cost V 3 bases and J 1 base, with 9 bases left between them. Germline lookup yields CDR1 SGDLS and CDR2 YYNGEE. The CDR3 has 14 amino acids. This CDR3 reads CASSAYFRTDTQYF. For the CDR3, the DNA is TGTGCCAGCAGCGCCTACTTCCGCACAGATACGCAGTATTTT.

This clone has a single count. The CDR3 here is CATSRDTGVHNEQFF. The CDR3, as DNA: TGTGCCACCAGCAGAGATACGGGGGTACACAATGAGCAGTTCTTC. The chain recombines TRBV15 with TRBJ2-1; the D gene is possibly TRBD2 (6 bases). The V end was cut by 0 bases, the J end by 5 bases, with 11 bases between. The V gene's germline CDR1 is LNHNV and CDR2 YYDKDF (reference sequence). The CDR3 spans 15 residues.

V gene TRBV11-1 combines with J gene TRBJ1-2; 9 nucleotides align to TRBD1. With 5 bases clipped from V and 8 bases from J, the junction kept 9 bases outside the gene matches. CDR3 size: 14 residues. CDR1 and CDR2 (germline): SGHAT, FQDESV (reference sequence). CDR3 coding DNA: TGTGCCAGCAGCGCCCGCCGGACAGGGGAAGGCTACACCTTC. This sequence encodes CASSARRTGEGYTF.

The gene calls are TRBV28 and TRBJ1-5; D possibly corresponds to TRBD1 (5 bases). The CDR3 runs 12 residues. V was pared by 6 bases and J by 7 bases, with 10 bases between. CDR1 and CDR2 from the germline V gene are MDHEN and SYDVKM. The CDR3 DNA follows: TGTGCCAGCAGAGCAGGGTGGCAGCCCCAGCATTTT. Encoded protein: CASRAGWQPQHF.

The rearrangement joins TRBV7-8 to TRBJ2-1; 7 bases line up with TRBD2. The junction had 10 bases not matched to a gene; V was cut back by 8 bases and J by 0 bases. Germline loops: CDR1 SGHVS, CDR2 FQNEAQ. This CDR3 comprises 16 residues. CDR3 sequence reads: CASRGGAGSSYNEQFF. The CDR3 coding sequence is TGTGCCAGCCGTGGAGGAGCGGGAAGCTCCTACAATGAGCAGTTCTTC.

In DNA, the CDR3 is TGTGCCAGCGTACAGGGGTCTTTGAACACTGAAGCTTTCTTT. Its protein is CASVQGSLNTEAFF. The J gene is TRBJ1-1, the V gene TRBV28; 7 nucleotides line up with TRBD1. The CDR3 has 14 residues. The trim removed 8 bases at V and 0 bases at J, leaving 6 bases unmatched. Germline-derived CDR1 and CDR2 are MDHEN and SYDVKM.

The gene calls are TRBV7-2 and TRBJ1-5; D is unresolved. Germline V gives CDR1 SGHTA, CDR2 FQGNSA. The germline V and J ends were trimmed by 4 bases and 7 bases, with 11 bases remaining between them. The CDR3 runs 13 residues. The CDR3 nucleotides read TGTGCCAGCAGCTCTCAGGTGTACCAGCCCCAGCATTTT. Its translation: CASSSQVYQPQHF.

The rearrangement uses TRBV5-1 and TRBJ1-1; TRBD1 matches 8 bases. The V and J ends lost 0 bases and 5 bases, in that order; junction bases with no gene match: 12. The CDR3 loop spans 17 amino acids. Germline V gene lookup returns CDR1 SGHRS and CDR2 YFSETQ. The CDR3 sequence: CASSLAVAGGAQTEAFF. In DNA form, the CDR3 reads TGCGCCAGCAGCTTGGCGGTGGCAGGGGGCGCACAAACTGAAGCTTTCTTT.

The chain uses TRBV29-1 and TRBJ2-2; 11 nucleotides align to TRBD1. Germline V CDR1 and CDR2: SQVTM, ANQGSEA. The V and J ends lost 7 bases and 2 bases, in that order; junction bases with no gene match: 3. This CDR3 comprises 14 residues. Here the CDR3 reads CSGGQGGNTGELFF. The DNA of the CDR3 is TGCAGCGGGGGACAGGGGGGTAACACCGGGGAGCTGTTTTTT.

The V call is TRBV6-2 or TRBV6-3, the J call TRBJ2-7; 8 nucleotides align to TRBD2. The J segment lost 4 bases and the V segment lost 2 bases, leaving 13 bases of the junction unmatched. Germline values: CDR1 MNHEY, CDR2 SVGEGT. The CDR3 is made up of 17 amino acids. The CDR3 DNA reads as TGTGCCAGCAGTTACATCCCCCCCGCGGGAGGTGGGTACGAGCAGTACTTC. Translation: CASSYIPPAGGGYEQYF.

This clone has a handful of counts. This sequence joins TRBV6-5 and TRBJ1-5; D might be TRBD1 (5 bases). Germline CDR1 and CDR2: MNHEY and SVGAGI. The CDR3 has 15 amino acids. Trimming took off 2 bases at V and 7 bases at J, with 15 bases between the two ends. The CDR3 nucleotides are TGTGCCAGCAGTTACAGCGCGGGGGGTAGCCAGCCCCAGCATTTT. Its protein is CASSYSAGGSQPQHF.

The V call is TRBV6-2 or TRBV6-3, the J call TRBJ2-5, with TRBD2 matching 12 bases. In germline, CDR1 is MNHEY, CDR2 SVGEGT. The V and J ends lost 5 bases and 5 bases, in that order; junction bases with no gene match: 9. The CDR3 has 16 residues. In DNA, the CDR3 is TGTGCCAGCAGTCCCCTACTAGCGGGAGGAGGTGAGACCCAGTACTTC. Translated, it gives CASSPLLAGGGETQYF.

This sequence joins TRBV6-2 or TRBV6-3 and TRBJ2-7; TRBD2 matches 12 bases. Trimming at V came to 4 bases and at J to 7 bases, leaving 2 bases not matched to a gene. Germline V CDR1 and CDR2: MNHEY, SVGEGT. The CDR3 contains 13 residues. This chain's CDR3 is CASSSTSGREQYF. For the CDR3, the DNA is TGTGCCAGCAGTTCGACTAGCGGGAGAGAGCAGTACTTC.

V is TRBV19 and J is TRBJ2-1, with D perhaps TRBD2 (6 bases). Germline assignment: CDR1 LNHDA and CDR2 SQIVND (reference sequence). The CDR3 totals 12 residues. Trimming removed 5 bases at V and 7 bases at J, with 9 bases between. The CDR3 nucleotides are TGTGCCAGTAGTGCCCGGGAGAATGAGCAGTTCTTC. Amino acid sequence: CASSARENEQFF.

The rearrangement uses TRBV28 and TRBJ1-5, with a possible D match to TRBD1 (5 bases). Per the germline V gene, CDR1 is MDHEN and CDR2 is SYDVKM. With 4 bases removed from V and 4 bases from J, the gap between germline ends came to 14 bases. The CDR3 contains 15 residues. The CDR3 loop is CASSSHMGGNQPQHF. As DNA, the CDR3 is TGTGCCAGCAGTTCTCACATGGGGGGAAATCAGCCCCAGCATTTT.

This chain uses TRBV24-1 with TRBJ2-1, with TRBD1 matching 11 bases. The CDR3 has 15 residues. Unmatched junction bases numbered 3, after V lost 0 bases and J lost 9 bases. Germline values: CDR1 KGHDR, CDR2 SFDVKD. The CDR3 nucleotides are TGTGCCACCAGTGATTTGAGGACAGGGGGCATTGAGCAGTTCTTC. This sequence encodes CATSDLRTGGIEQFF.

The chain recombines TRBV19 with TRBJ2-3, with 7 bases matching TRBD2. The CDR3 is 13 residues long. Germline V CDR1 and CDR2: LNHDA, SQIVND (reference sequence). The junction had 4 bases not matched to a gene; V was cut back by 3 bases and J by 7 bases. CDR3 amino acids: CASSIAGVNTQYF. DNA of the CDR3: TGTGCCAGTAGTATCGCGGGAGTGAATACGCAGTATTTT.

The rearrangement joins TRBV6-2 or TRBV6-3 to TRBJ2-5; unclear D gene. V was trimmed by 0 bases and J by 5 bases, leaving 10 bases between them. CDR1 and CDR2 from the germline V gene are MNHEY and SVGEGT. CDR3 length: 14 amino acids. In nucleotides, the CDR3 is TGTGCCAGCAGTTACTCGACATCCGGTGAGACCCAGTACTTC. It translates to CASSYSTSGETQYF.

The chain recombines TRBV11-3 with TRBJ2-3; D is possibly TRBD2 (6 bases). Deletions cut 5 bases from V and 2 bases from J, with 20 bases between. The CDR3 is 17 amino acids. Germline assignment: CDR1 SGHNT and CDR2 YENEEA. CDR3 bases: TGTGCCAGCAGCCCACTACGGGACTCTTCAACCACAGATACGCAGTATTTT. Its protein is CASSPLRDSSTTDTQYF.

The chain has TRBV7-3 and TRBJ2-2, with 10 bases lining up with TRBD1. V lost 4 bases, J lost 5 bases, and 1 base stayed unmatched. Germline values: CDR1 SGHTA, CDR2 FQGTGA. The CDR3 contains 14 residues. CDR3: CASSSGQGTGELFF. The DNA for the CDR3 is TGTGCCAGCAGCTCGGGACAGGGGACCGGGGAGCTGTTTTTT.

CDR3 nucleotide sequence: TGCAGCGGGGCAGAATTCATGAACACTGAAGCTTTCTTT. Its translation is CSGAEFMNTEAFF. The chain recombines TRBV29-1 with TRBJ1-1; no definite D call. V dropped 7 bases and J dropped 0 bases, with 12 bases sitting between them. Per the germline V gene, CDR1 is SQVTM and CDR2 is ANQGSEA. This CDR3 spans 13 amino acids.

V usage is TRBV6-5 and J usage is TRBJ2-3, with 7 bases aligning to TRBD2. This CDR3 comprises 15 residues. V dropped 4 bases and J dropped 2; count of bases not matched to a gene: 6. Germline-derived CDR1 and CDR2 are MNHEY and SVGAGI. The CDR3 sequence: CASSSGGAYTDTQYF. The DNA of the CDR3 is TGTGCCAGCAGTTCGGGGGGTGCCTACACAGATACGCAGTATTTT.